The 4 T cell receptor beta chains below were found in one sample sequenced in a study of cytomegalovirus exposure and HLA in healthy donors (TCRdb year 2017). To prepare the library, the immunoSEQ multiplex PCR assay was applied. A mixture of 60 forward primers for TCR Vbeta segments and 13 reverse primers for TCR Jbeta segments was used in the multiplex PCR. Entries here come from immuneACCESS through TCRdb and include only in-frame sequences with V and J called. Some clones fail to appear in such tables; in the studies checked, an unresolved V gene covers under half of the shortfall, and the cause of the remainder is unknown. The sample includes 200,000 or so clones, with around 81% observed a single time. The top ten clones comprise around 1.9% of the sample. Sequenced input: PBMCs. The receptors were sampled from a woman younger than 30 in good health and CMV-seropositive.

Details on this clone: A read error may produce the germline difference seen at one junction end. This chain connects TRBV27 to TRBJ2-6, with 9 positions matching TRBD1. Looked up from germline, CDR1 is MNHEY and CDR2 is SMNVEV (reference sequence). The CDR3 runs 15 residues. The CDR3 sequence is CASRTGGSGANGLTF. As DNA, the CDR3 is TGTGCCAGCAGGACAGGGGGGTCTGGGGCCAACGGCCTGACTTTC.

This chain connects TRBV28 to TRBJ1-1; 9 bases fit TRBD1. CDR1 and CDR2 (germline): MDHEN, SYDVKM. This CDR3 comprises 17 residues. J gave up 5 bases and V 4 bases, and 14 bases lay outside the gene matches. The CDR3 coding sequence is TGTGCCAGCAGTTCAGACAGGGGGGACGCTTTGTGGACTGAAGCTTTCTTT. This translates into CASSSDRGDALWTEAFF.

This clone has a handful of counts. CDR3 DNA: TGTGCCAGCAGTGGAGCAGGGGGCGGTAGAGGAGAGAGCTACACCTTC. Protein product: CASSGAGGGRGESYTF. V gene TRBV6-4 combines with J gene TRBJ1-2, with TRBD1 matching 8 bases. The junction had 16 bases not matched to a gene; V was cut back by 4 bases and J by 9 bases. Germline V gene data show CDR1 as MRHNA and CDR2 as SNTAGT. CDR3 length equals 16 residues.

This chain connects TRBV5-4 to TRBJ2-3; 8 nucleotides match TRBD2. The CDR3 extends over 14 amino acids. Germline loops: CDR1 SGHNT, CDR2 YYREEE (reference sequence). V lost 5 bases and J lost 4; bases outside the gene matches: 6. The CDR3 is CASSSGGGADTQYF. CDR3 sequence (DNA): TGTGCCAGCAGTTCCGGGGGGGGAGCAGATACGCAGTATTTT.